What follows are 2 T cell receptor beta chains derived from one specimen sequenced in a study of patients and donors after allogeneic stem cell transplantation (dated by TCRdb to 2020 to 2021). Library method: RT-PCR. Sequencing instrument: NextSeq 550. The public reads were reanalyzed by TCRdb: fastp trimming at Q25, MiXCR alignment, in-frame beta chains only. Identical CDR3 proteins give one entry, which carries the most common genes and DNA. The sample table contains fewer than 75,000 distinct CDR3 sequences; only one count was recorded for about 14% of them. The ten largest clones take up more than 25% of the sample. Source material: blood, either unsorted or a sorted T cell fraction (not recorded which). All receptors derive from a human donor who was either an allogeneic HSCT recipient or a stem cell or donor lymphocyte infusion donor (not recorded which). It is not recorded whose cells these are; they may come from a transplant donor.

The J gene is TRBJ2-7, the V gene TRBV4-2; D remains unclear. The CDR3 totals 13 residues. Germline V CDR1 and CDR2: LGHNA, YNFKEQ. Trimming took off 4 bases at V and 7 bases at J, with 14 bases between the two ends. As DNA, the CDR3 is TGTGCCAGCAGCCCCTCTCTATTACTAGAGCAGTACTTC. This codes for CASSPSLLLEQYF.

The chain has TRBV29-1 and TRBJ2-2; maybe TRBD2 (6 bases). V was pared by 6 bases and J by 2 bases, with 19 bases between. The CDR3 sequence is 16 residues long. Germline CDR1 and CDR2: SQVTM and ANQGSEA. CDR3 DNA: TGCAGCGTCGCTGGTAGAGCGGAGGGAAACACCGGGGAGCTGTTTTTT. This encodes CSVAGRAEGNTGELFF.